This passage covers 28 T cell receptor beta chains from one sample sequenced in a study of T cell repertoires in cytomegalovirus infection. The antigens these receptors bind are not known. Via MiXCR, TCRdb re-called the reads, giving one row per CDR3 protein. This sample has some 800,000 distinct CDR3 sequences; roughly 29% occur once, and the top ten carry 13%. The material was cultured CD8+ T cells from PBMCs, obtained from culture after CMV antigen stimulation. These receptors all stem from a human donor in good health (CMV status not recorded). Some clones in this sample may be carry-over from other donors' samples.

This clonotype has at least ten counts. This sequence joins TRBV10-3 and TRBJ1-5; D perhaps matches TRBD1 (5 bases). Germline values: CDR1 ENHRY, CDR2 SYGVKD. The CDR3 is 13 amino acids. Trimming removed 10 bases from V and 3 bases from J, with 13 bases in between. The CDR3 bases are TGTGCCACCTCGGGGACTCACAATCAGCCCCAGCATTTT. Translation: CATSGTHNQPQHF.

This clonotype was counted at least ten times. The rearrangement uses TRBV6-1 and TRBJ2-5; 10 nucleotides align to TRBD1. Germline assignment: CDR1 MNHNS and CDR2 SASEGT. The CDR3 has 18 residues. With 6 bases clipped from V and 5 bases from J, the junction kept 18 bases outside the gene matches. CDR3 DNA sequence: TGTGCCAGCAGCCCCGGTGTGGTGCCGGGACAGGGGCGGGAGACCCAGTACTTC. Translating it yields CASSPGVVPGQGRETQYF.

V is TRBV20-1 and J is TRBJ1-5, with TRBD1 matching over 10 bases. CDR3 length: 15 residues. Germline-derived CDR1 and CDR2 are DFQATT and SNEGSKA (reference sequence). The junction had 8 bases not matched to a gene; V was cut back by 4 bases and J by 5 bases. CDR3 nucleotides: TGCAGTGCTATGGGACAGGGGTATATGGATCAGCCCCAGCATTTT. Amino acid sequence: CSAMGQGYMDQPQHF.

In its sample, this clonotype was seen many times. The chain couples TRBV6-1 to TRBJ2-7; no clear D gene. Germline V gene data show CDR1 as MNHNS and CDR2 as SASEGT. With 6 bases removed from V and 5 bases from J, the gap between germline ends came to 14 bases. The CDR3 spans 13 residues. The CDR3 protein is CASRQKLIHEQYF. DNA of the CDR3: TGTGCCAGCAGGCAAAAACTCATCCACGAGCAGTACTTC.

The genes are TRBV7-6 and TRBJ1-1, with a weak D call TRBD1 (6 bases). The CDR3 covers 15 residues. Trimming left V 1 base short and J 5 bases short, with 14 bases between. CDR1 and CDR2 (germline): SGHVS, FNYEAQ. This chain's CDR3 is CASSLGHRGGTEAFF. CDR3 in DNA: TGTGCCAGCAGCTTAGGACATAGAGGGGGGACTGAAGCTTTCTTT.

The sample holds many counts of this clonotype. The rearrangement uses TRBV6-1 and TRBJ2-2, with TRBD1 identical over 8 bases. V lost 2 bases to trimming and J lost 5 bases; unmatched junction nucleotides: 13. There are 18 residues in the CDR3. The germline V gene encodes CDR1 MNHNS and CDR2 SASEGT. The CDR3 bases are TGTGCCAGCAGTGAACACCCCGGGACAGGTGGAGGGACCGGGGAGCTGTTTTTT. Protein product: CASSEHPGTGGGTGELFF.

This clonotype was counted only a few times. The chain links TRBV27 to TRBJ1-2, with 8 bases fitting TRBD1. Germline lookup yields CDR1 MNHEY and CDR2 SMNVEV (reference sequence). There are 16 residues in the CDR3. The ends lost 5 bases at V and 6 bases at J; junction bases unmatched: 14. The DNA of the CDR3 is TGTGCCAGCAGTACCAGGGGGCTCTTAGTGGAGGATGGCTACACCTTC. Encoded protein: CASSTRGLLVEDGYTF.

CDR3 nucleotides: TGTGCCAGCAGCTTAAGGTCGGAGAATGGCTACACCTTC. As protein: CASSLRSENGYTF. The rearrangement links TRBV7-6 to TRBJ1-2; D unclear. The CDR3 loop spans 13 amino acids. V was clipped by 2 bases and J by 6 bases, with 10 bases between them. In germline, CDR1 is SGHVS, CDR2 FNYEAQ.

This CDR3 reads CASSSTDSSYNEQFF. The CDR3 DNA sequence: TGTGCCAGCAGTTCGACTGATAGCTCCTACAATGAGCAGTTCTTC. The chain combines TRBV6-1 with TRBJ2-1; no firm D call. Germline assignment: CDR1 MNHNS and CDR2 SASEGT. The V end was cut by 5 bases, the J end by 0 bases, with 11 bases between. CDR3 length equals 15 residues.

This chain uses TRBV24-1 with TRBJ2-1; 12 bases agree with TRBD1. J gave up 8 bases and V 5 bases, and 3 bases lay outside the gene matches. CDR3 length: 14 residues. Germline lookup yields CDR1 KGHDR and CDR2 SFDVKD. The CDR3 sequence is CATSAGQGADEQFF. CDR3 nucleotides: TGTGCCACCAGTGCGGGACAGGGGGCCGATGAGCAGTTCTTC.

The CDR3, as DNA: TGTGCCAGCAGCTTAGCGTTCGGGGCCCCCGGAGCCGGGGCCAACGTCCTGACTTTC. Amino acid sequence: CASSLAFGAPGAGANVLTF. This chain connects TRBV7-8 to TRBJ2-6; D possibly uses TRBD1 or TRBD2 (5 bases each). Trimming left V 0 bases short and J 4 bases short, with 19 bases between. The CDR3 totals 19 residues. Looked up from germline, CDR1 is SGHVS and CDR2 is FQNEAQ.

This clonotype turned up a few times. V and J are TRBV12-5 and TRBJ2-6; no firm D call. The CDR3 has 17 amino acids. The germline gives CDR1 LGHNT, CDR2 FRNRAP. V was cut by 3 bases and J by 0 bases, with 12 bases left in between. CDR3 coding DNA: TGTGCTAGTGGTTTACGACGTCAGAGCTCTGGGGCCAACGTCCTGACTTTC. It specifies CASGLRRQSSGANVLTF.

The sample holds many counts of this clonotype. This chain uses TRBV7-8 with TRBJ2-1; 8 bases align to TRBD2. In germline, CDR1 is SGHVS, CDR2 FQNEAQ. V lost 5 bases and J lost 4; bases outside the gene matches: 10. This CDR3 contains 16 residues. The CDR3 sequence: CASSLLAVWMYNEQFF. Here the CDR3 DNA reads TGTGCCAGCAGCCTACTAGCGGTCTGGATGTACAATGAGCAGTTCTTC.

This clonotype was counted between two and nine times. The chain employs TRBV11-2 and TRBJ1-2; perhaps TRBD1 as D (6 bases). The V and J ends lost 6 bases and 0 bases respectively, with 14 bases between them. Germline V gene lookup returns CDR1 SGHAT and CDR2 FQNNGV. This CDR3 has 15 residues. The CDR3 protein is CASRGAQTSNYGYTF. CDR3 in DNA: TGTGCCAGCAGGGGGGCACAAACTTCTAACTATGGCTACACCTTC.

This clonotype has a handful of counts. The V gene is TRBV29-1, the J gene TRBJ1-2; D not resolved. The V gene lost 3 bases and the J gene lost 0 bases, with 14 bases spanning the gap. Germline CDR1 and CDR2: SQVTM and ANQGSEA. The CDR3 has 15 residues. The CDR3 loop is CSVDAGGNSNYGYTF. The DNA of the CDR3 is TGCAGCGTTGATGCAGGAGGCAATTCTAACTATGGCTACACCTTC.

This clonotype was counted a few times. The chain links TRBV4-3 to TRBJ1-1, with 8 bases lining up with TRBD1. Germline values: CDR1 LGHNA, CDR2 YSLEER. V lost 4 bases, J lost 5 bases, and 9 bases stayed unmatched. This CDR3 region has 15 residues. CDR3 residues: CASSRPQGGETEAFF. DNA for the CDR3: TGCGCCAGCAGCCGACCACAGGGGGGGGAGACTGAAGCTTTCTTT.

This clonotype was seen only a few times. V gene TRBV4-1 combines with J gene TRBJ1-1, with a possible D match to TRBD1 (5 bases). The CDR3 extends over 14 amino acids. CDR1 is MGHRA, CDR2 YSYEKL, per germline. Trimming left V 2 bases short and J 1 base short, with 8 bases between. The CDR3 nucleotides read TGCGCCAGCAGCCAACCCAGGGAGAACACTGAAGCTTTCTTT. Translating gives CASSQPRENTEAFF.

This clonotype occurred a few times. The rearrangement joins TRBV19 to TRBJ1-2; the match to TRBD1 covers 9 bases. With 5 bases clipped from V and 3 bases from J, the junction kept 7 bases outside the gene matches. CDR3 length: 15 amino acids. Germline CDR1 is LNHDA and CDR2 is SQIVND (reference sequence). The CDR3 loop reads CASSDSRTGDYGYTF. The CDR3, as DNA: TGTGCCAGTAGTGACTCGCGGACAGGGGACTATGGCTACACCTTC.

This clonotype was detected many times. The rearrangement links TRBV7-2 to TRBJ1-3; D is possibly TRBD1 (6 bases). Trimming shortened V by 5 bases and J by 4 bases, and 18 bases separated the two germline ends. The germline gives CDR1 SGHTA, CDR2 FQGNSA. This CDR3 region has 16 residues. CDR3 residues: CASSLRGISQGNTIYF. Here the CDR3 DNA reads TGTGCCAGCAGCCTAAGGGGGATCAGCCAGGGAAACACCATATATTTT.

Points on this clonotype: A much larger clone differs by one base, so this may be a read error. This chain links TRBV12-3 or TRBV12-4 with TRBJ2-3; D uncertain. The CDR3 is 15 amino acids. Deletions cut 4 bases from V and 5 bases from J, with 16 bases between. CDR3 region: CASSYRLGSEDTQYF. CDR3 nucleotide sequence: TGTGCCAGCAGTTATCGGTTGGGGTCTGAAGATACGCAGTATTTT.

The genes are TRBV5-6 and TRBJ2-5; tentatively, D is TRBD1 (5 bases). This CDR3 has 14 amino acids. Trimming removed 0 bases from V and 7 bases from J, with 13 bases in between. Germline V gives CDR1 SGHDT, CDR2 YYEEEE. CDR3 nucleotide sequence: TGTGCCAGCAGCTTGGAACAGGTTATCAGGACCCAGTACTTC. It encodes CASSLEQVIRTQYF.

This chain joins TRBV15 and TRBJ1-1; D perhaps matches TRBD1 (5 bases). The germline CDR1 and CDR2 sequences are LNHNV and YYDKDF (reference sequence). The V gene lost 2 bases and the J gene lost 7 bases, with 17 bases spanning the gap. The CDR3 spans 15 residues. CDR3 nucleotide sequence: TGTGCCACCAGCAGATTTCGGGGTCCGAGGGGTGAAGCTTTCTTT. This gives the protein CATSRFRGPRGEAFF.

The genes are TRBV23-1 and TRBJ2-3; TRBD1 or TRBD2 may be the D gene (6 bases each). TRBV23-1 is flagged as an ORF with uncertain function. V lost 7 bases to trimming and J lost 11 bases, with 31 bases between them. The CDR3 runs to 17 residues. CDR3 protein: CASTQGPGAEVDERQYF. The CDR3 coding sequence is TGCGCCAGCACCCAGGGACCGGGGGCCGAGGTTGACGAAAGGCAGTATTTT.

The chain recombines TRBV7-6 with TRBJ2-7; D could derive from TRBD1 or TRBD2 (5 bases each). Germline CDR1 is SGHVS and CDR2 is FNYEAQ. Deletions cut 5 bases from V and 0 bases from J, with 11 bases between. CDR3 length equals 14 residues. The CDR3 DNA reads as TGTGCCAGCAGCATTGGGGACGACTCCTACGAGCAGTACTTC. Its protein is CASSIGDDSYEQYF.

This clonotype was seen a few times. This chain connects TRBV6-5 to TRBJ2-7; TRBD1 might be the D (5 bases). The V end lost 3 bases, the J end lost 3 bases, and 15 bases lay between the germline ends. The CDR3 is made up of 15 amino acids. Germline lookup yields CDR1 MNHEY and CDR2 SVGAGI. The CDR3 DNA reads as TGTGCCAGCAGTTATTACCAGGGTGTCCGCTACGAGCAGTACTTC. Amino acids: CASSYYQGVRYEQYF.

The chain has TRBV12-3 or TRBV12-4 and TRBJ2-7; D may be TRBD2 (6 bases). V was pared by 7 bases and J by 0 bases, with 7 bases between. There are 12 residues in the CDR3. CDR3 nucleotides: TGTGCCAGCATGGACTACTCCTACGAGCAGTACGTC. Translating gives CASMDYSYEQYV.

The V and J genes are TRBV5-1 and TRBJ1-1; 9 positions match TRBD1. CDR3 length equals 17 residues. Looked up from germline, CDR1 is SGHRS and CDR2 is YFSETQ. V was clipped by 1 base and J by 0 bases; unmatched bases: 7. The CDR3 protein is CASSLTRTGDMNTEAFF. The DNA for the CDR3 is TGCGCCAGCAGCTTGACTAGGACAGGGGACATGAACACTGAAGCTTTCTTT.

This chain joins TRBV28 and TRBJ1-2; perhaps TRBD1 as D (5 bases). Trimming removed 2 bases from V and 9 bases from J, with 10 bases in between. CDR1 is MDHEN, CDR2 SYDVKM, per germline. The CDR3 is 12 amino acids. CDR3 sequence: CASSLTPGSYTF. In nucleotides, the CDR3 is TGTGCCAGCAGTTTAACCCCAGGGAGCTACACCTTC.